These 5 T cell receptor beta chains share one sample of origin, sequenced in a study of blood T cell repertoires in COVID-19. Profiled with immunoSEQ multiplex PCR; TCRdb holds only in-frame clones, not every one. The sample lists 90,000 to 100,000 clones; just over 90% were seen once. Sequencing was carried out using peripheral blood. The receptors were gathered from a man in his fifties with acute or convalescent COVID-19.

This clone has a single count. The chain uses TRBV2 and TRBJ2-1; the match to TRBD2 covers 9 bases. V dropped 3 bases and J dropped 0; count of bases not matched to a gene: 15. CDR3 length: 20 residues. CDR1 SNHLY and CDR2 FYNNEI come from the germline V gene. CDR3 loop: CASSDASETSGRVSYNEQFF. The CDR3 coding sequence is TGTGCCAGCAGTGATGCCTCGGAGACTAGCGGCCGAGTCTCCTACAATGAGCAGTTCTTC.

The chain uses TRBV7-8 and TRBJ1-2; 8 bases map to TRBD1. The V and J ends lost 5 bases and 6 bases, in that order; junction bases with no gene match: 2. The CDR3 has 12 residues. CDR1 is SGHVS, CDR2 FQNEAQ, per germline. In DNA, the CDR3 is TGTGCCAGCAGCCTGACAGGGGATGGCTACACCTTC. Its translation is CASSLTGDGYTF.

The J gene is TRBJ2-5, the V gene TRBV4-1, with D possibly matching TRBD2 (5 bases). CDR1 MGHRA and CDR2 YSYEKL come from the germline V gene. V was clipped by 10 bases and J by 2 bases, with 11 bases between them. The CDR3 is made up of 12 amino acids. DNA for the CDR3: TGCGCCACAGGAGGCTCTCAAGAGACCCAGTACTTC. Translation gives CATGGSQETQYF.

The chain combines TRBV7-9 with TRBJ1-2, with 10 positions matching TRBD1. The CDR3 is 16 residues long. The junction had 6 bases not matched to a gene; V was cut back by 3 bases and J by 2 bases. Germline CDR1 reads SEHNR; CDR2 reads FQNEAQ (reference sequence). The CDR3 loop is CASSLELGQGNYGYTF. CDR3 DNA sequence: TGTGCCAGCAGCTTGGAATTGGGACAGGGGAACTATGGCTACACCTTC.

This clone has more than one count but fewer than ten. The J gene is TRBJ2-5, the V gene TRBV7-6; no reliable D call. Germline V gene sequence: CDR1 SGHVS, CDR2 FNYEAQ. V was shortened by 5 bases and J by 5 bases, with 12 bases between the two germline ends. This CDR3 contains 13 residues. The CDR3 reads CASSRRLRETQYF. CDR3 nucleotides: TGTGCCAGCAGCCGTAGGTTGCGGGAGACCCAGTACTTC.